What follows are 9 T cell receptor beta chains derived from one specimen sequenced in a study of OX40 agonist ivuxolimab in advanced cancers. Clones were sequenced by immunoSEQ multiplex PCR, and TCRdb holds only the in-frame ones, with some missing. The sample has fewer than 40,000 clones; approximately 86% are singletons. The sample in question was CD4+ or CD8+ T cells sorted from blood, obtained in a trial of the OX40 agonist ivuxolimab. The receptors derive from an adult with an advanced solid tumor such as melanoma, head and neck, liver or kidney cancer.

V usage is TRBV6-6 and J usage is TRBJ2-2; D not resolved. The ends were cut back, 6 bases at V and 6 bases at J, with 5 bases in the middle. This CDR3 is 11 amino acids long. Germline V gene lookup returns CDR1 MNHNY and CDR2 SVGAGI (reference sequence). CDR3 DNA sequence: TGTGCCAGCAGCTCTTCCGGGGAGCTGTTTTTT. Translating gives CASSSSGELFF.

A single count supports this clone. This rearrangement joins TRBV9 to TRBJ2-7; no reliable D call. The CDR3 covers 15 residues. Germline V gene data show CDR1 as SGDLS and CDR2 as YYNGEE. V was trimmed by 4 bases and J by 0 bases, leaving 14 bases between them. In DNA, the CDR3 is TGTGCCAGCAGCCCCCGCCAGTCCCCCTCCTACGAGCAGTACTTC. This encodes CASSPRQSPSYEQYF.

V gene TRBV6-1 combines with J gene TRBJ2-7; D could derive from TRBD1 or TRBD2 (5 bases each). This CDR3 has 14 residues. Germline values: CDR1 MNHNS, CDR2 SASEGT. Trimming pared 3 bases from V and 2 bases from J, leaving 11 bases between. CDR3 DNA sequence: TGTGCCAGCAGTGAGGGACCCTTAACCTACGAGCAGTACTTC. It codes for CASSEGPLTYEQYF.

The J gene is TRBJ1-1, the V gene TRBV28, with 8 bases fitting TRBD1. The V segment lost 5 bases and the J segment 4 bases; nucleotides outside the gene matches: 9. Per germline, CDR1 MDHEN and CDR2 SYDVKM. The CDR3 has 15 amino acids. As DNA, the CDR3 is TGTGCCAGCAGTCCCCTGGACAGGGCCCGCACTGAAGCTTTCTTT. Its translation is CASSPLDRARTEAFF.

This clone ranks as medium-sized (0.01 to 0.1%). The rearrangement links TRBV27 to TRBJ1-5; D is unclear. This CDR3 comprises 15 residues. Germline CDR1 MNHEY, CDR2 SMNVEV (reference sequence). The CDR3 reads CAGCPQTDGNQPQHF. The CDR3 DNA reads TGTGCAGGTTGTCCCCAAACGGATGGCAATCAGCCCCAGCATTTT.

The genes are TRBV5-1 and TRBJ1-1; 12 bases are a match to TRBD1. This CDR3 has 18 amino acids. Germline loops: CDR1 SGHRS, CDR2 YFSETQ. J was trimmed by 0 bases and V by 4 bases; bases with no gene match: 10. The CDR3 DNA sequence: TGCGCCAGCAGCCCCTATCCGGGACAGGGGGCGATGAACACTGAAGCTTTCTTT. Translating gives CASSPYPGQGAMNTEAFF. The complete variable domain, with remaining parts taken from reference TRBV5-1 and TRBJ1-1, reads KAGVTQTPRYLIKTRGQQVTLSCSPISGHRSVSWYQQTPGQGLQFLFEYFSETQRNKGNFPGRFSGRQFSNSRSEMNVSTLELGDSALYLCASSPYPGQGAMNTEAFFGQGTRLTVV.

This clone has only one observation. V usage is TRBV19 and J usage is TRBJ2-1; TRBD2 matches 7 bases. After removal of 5 bases from V and 0 bases from J, the junction contained 19 bases not matched to a gene. From germline, CDR1 is LNHDA and CDR2 SQIVND (reference sequence). The CDR3 length is 20 residues. Here the CDR3 reads CASSPGRAGPKGSSYNEQFF. Written as DNA, the CDR3 is TGTGCCAGTAGTCCCGGGAGAGCGGGACCTAAGGGAAGCTCCTACAATGAGCAGTTCTTC.

This chain links TRBV6-5 with TRBJ1-3, with D perhaps matching TRBD1 (5 bases). The germline gives CDR1 MNHEY, CDR2 SVGAGI. V lost 2 bases and J 2 bases, leaving 10 bases between the germline ends. The CDR3 extends over 15 amino acids. Here the CDR3 DNA reads TGTGCCAGCAGTTACAGGGGTAGAGCTGGAAACACCATATATTTT. This sequence encodes CASSYRGRAGNTIYF.

The V gene is TRBV19, the J gene TRBJ2-3; no clear D. Germline-derived CDR1 and CDR2 are LNHDA and SQIVND (reference sequence). The V end was cut by 8 bases, the J end by 5 bases, with 5 bases between. CDR3 size: 10 residues. The CDR3 nucleotides are TGTGCCAGTGAATTAGATACGCAGTATTTT. As protein: CASELDTQYF.